This is a list of T cell receptor beta chains from one sample in a study of blood T cell repertoires in COVID-19. The assay was immunoSEQ multiplex PCR, and TCRdb's table has in-frame clones only and misses some. The sample has over 250,000 clones; about 88% are singletons. Material: peripheral blood. All receptors derive from a human donor with COVID-19, enrolled during active disease. The donor label of this sample is uncertain. CDR3s include the opening cysteine and the closing phenylalanine or tryptophan. Each record gives: J gene, clone size, CDR3 length, V gene, CDR3 protein. A row's size may be missing; if present it is once, few, many or a size class.

>TRBJ1-2|.|12|TRBV3-1/TRBV3-2
CASSPGMYGYTF
>TRBJ1-4|.|16|TRBV7-2
CASSLAKGAGYEKLFF
>TRBJ2-2|.|15|TRBV7-3
CASSRQGTNTGELFF
>TRBJ2-5|.|14|TRBV23-1
CASSQGEPWETQYF
>TRBJ1-2|.|14|TRBV19
CASTIRTGFYGYTF
>TRBJ1-3|.|17|TRBV5-4
CAARDSGGSSSGNTIYF
>TRBJ1-6|.|15|TRBV19
CASSTGGVGNSPLHF
>TRBJ1-2|.|14|TRBV28
CASSLWSQGYGYTF
>TRBJ1-1|.|18|TRBV27
CASSFSGQGVGMNTEAFF
>TRBJ2-2|.|16|TRBV19
CASSILPGANTGELFF
>TRBJ2-1|.|14|TRBV3-1/TRBV3-2
CASSQRLAGNEQFF
>TRBJ2-3|.|18|TRBV7-2
CASSPFRTGTSGGDTQYF
>TRBJ1-4|few|15|TRBV7-8
CASSYTGAPGEKLFF
>TRBJ1-5|.|13|TRBV12-3/TRBV12-4
CASSPREDQPQHF
>TRBJ1-1|many|12|TRBV30
CAADRDGAEAFF
>TRBJ1-2|.|14|TRBV5-1
CASSLAGDLGGYTF
>TRBJ2-2|once|16|TRBV11-2
CASSLVEGAGTGELFF
>TRBJ1-3|.|14|TRBV28
CASAGTGRGNTIYF
>TRBJ2-7|.|18|TRBV27
CASTSKHLSSGRPYEQYF
>TRBJ2-7|.|13|TRBV3-1/TRBV3-2
CASSSPAGDEQYF
>TRBJ1-4|.|14|TRBV28
CASSLGGRVEKLFF
>TRBJ2-5|.|15|TRBV27
CASSLLGENQETQYF
>TRBJ1-2|.|17|TRBV5-1
CASSPRDRGPSSAGYTF
>TRBJ1-2|once|14|TRBV9
CASSVESQGYGYTF
>TRBJ1-2|.|15|TRBV28
CASSIPTGGYHGYTF
>TRBJ1-2|few|13|TRBV5-5
CASSLEQGYGYTF
>TRBJ1-4|once|17|TRBV7-9
CASSDGQGGLRGEKLFF
>TRBJ2-3|.|16|TRBV7-3
CASSPDRGMSTDTQYF
>TRBJ2-3|.|12|TRBV5-5
CASSSRGGTQYF
>TRBJ2-1|once|16|TRBV10-1
CASPEYQRHSYNEQFF
>TRBJ1-1|.|16|TRBV3-1/TRBV3-2
CASSQDGRGWGTEAFF
>TRBJ2-1|.|17|TRBV21-1
CASSKYSLAGGNNEQFF
>TRBJ2-7|.|15|TRBV18
CASSPPKTGKGEQYF
>TRBJ2-5|once|15|TRBV27
CASSPYRDLRETQYF
>TRBJ2-1|once|16|TRBV9
CASSVVASGSNNEQFF
>TRBJ1-2|.|17|TRBV28
CASSSPPGTADNYGYTF
>TRBJ2-1|.|12|TRBV29-1
CSVGRGSNEQFF